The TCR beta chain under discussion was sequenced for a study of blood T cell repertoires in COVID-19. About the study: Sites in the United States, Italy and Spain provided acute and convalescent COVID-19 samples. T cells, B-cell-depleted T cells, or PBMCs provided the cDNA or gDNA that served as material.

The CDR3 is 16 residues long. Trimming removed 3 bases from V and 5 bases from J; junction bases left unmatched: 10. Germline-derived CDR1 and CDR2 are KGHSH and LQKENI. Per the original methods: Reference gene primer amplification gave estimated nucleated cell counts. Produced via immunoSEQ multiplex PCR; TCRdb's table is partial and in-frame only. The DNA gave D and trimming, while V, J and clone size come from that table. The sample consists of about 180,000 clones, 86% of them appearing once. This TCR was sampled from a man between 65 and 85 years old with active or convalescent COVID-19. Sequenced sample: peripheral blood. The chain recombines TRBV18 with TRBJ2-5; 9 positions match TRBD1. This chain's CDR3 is CASSPRRDRAGETQYF. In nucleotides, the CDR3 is TGTGCCAGCTCACCCCGAAGGGACAGGGCGGGCGAGACCCAGTACTTC.